The 18 T cell receptor beta chains reported below all come from one sample, sequenced in a study of T-cell reconstitution after alpha-beta-depleted transplantation in children. During its preparation, the TCRbeta library received unique molecular identifiers. TCRdb processed the PCR reads anew with MiXCR; each CDR3 protein has one entry. Of around 600,000 distinct CDR3 sequences listed, about 11% are singletons. Sequencing was performed on PBMCs from the stem cell graft donor, taken from the stem cell graft. These receptors were collected from a human donor who donated a stem cell graft to a child with acute myeloid leukemia.

This clonotype has a handful of counts. The chain employs TRBV7-9 and TRBJ2-1; D might be TRBD2 (6 bases). Trimming took off 3 bases at V and 3 bases at J, with 18 bases between the two ends. CDR1 SEHNR and CDR2 FQNEAQ come from the germline V gene (reference sequence). CDR3 length: 17 residues. CDR3 in amino acids: CASSFPPRVAVYNEQFF. CDR3 DNA sequence: TGTGCCAGCAGCTTTCCGCCCCGAGTAGCGGTCTACAATGAGCAGTTCTTC.

V and J are TRBV10-3 and TRBJ2-7, with TRBD2 matching 8 bases. CDR1 is ENHRY and CDR2 is SYGVKD in the germline V gene. This CDR3 spans 16 amino acids. The V gene end was trimmed by 7 bases and the J gene end by 0 bases; junction bases not matched to a gene: 11. This CDR3 reads CAINGGGRNSSYEQYF. The CDR3 DNA follows: TGTGCCATCAATGGGGGCGGGAGGAACAGCTCCTACGAGCAGTACTTC.

The chain carries TRBV7-2 and TRBJ2-7; 7 bases align to TRBD2. V lost 0 bases, J lost 3 bases, and 5 bases stayed unmatched. CDR3 length: 15 amino acids. Per germline, CDR1 SGHTA and CDR2 FQGNSA. In DNA form, the CDR3 reads TGTGCCAGCAGCTTAGCGGGCGGGAGTCGCTACGAGCAGTACTTC. It yields the protein CASSLAGGSRYEQYF.

This clonotype has more than one count but fewer than ten. This sequence joins TRBV12-3 or TRBV12-4 and TRBJ2-1; TRBD2 agrees at 12 bases. The CDR3 contains 16 residues. J lost 6 bases, V lost 2 bases, and 5 bases had no gene match. CDR3 amino acids: CASSLNGLAGLNEQFF. The CDR3 DNA reads TGTGCCAGCAGTTTAAACGGACTAGCGGGACTCAATGAGCAGTTCTTC.

There are a few counts of this clonotype. The CDR3 bases are TGTGCCAGCGGCTTCCGGGTACCAGTCCCAGATACGCAGTATTTT. This translates into CASGFRVPVPDTQYF. V is TRBV12-3 or TRBV12-4 and J is TRBJ2-3; no definite D call. V was clipped by 8 bases and J by 4 bases, with 19 bases between them. This CDR3 is built from 15 residues.

This clonotype was found many times. The rearrangement joins TRBV29-1 to TRBJ1-3; 7 bases agree with TRBD1. The CDR3 loop spans 12 amino acids. In germline, CDR1 is SQVTM, CDR2 ANQGSEA. The junction had 5 bases not matched to a gene; V was cut back by 8 bases and J by 4 bases. The CDR3 bases are TGCAGCACGCGGACAGGAGGAAACACCATATATTTT. Protein: CSTRTGGNTIYF. The full variable domain, its missing parts supplied by reference TRBV29-1 and TRBJ1-3, is SAVISQKPSRDICQRGTSLTIQCQVDSQVTMMFWYRQQPGQSLTLIATANQGSEATYESGFVIDKFPISRPNLTFSTLTVSNMSPEDSSIYLCSTRTGGNTIYFGEGSWLTVV.

Written as DNA, the CDR3 is TGTGCCAGCACCGCATCTGGGGGGCGCAGAGCTTTCTTT. Protein: CASTASGGRRAFF. The chain is built from TRBV6-6 and TRBJ1-1; TRBD1 is a possible D gene (6 bases). V lost 7 bases to trimming and J lost 10 bases, with 19 bases between them. Germline values: CDR1 MNHNY, CDR2 SVGAGI (reference sequence). The CDR3 has 13 amino acids.

This clonotype was seen a few times. V is TRBV29-1 and J is TRBJ2-5, with D possibly matching TRBD2 (6 bases). CDR1 SQVTM and CDR2 ANQGSEA come from the germline V gene. The ends were cut back, 3 bases at V and 5 bases at J, with 19 bases in the middle. CDR3 length equals 15 residues. CDR3 in amino acids: CSVEWLGEARETQYF. The CDR3 DNA sequence: TGCAGCGTTGAGTGGTTAGGGGAGGCACGGGAGACCCAGTACTTC.

This clonotype was recorded many times. The chain is built from TRBV24-1 and TRBJ2-1; 8 bases line up with TRBD2. The germline gives CDR1 KGHDR, CDR2 SFDVKD. CDR3 length: 16 amino acids. V was pared by 4 bases and J by 5 bases, with 9 bases of the junction left unmatched. For the CDR3, the DNA is TGTGCCACCAGTGACCCCGGACTAGCTGCGGACAATGAGCAGTTCTTC. Translation gives CATSDPGLAADNEQFF.

In this sample, this clonotype turned up a few times. The J gene is TRBJ1-2, the V gene TRBV28; 9 positions agree with TRBD1. This CDR3 comprises 15 residues. Germline loops: CDR1 MDHEN, CDR2 SYDVKM. V lost 3 bases, J lost 4 bases, and 6 bases stayed unmatched. CDR3 in amino acids: CASSLGDRAAYGYTF. The CDR3 coding sequence is TGTGCCAGCAGTTTGGGGGACAGGGCAGCCTATGGCTACACCTTC.

This clonotype was recorded a few times. J is TRBJ2-1 and V is TRBV6-5, with TRBD1 matching over 9 bases. V shed 6 bases and J 7 bases; nucleotides not matched to a gene: 7. Germline V lookup: CDR1 MNHEY, CDR2 SVGAGI. The CDR3 spans 14 residues. CDR3 bases: TGTGCCAGCAGAGGGACAGGGAAGGTGAATGAGCAGTTCTTC. Its translation is CASRGTGKVNEQFF.

The chain links TRBV7-3 to TRBJ2-1; D may be TRBD1 or TRBD2 (6 bases each). Germline V gene sequence: CDR1 SGHTA, CDR2 FQGTGA. Between the trimmed V and J ends, which lost 5 bases and 0 bases, there was a span of 11 bases. The CDR3 is 15 residues long. The CDR3 bases are TGTGCCAGCAGCCCGGGGGCGTTCTCCTACAATGAGCAGTTCTTC. Translated, it gives CASSPGAFSYNEQFF.

CDR3 sequence (DNA): TGTGCCAGCTCATCGACAGAGGGGGCTGAAGCTTTCTTT. Amino acid sequence: CASSSTEGAEAFF. The chain has TRBV18 and TRBJ1-1; perhaps TRBD1 as D (6 bases). Deletions cut 5 bases from V and 6 bases from J, with 13 bases between. Per the germline V gene, CDR1 is KGHSH and CDR2 is LQKENI. The CDR3 covers 13 residues.

This clonotype was observed a few times. The chain joins TRBV28 to TRBJ2-2, with TRBD1 matching 7 bases. V lost 3 bases to trimming and J lost 6 bases; unmatched junction nucleotides: 7. The CDR3 contains 15 residues. The germline V gene encodes CDR1 MDHEN and CDR2 SYDVKM. CDR3 sequence (DNA): TGTGCCAGCAGTTTCCGCCAGGGGGACGCCGGGGAGCTGTTTTTT. It translates to CASSFRQGDAGELFF.

This clonotype was seen a handful of times. CDR3 sequence: CSARSGELAKNIQYF. The CDR3 coding sequence is TGCAGTGCTAGGTCAGGGGAACTAGCCAAAAACATTCAGTACTTC. The V gene is TRBV20-1, the J gene TRBJ2-4, with D possibly matching TRBD1 (6 bases). Trimming left V 3 bases short and J 0 bases short, with 12 bases between. CDR1 is DFQATT, CDR2 SNEGSKA, per germline (reference sequence). This CDR3 spans 15 amino acids.

The V gene is TRBV29-1, the J gene TRBJ1-1; D gene ambiguous. V lost 2 bases and J lost 0, with 13 bases in between. Germline CDR1 and CDR2: SQVTM and ANQGSEA. The CDR3 runs to 15 residues. CDR3 DNA sequence: TGCAGCGTTGAACGGCAAGTCCGGATGAACACTGAAGCTTTCTTT. Protein sequence: CSVERQVRMNTEAFF.

The rearrangement links TRBV7-2 to TRBJ1-1, with 8 nucleotides matching TRBD1. The V and J ends lost 2 bases and 2 bases, in that order; junction bases with no gene match: 7. Germline CDR1 SGHTA, CDR2 FQGNSA. CDR3 size: 16 residues. This CDR3 reads CASSLMADRGNTEAFF. DNA for the CDR3: TGTGCCAGCAGCTTAATGGCAGACAGGGGCAACACTGAAGCTTTCTTT.

The rearrangement joins TRBV29-1 to TRBJ1-2, with D possibly TRBD1 on 5 matching bases. Trimming took 6 bases from V and 2 from J, leaving 10 bases between them. The germline V gene has CDR1 SQVTM and CDR2 ANQGSEA. The length of the CDR3 is 12 residues. Here the CDR3 DNA reads TGCAGCGTCGGGACGGGCAACTATGGCTACACCTTC. Translated: CSVGTGNYGYTF.